This record looks at one TCR beta chain sequence and its context. Its antigen is not known. A much larger clone lies one base from this, so it may be a read error. The CDR3 runs to 14 residues. CDR1 is MGHRA, CDR2 YSYEKL, per germline. V lost 1 base to trimming and J lost 4 bases, with 10 bases between them. Researchers reported that TCR beta cDNA libraries carried unique molecular identifiers. Roughly 500,000 cDNA molecules were obtained from roughly 0.93 to 9.6 million T cells. One entry per CDR3 protein results from TCRdb running MiXCR on the PCR reads. The sample yields about 200,000 distinct CDR3 sequences, over 25% seen once. These data come from a study of post-analysis software for immune sequencing data. The overall study: Both relapsing-remitting and secondary progressive multiple sclerosis featured among the disease courses, as did progressive-relapsing multiple sclerosis. Findings of the study overall: Analysis by F measure revealed that same-batch samples clustered strongly together. Controls' normalized Chao1 diversity significantly exceeded that of multiple sclerosis patients. TRBV5-6, TRBV5-1 and TRBV20-1 belonged to a set of a few TRBV segments that were more frequent in patients than controls.

Sequencing input: blood. The receptor was isolated from a girl aged 2-17 years with multiple sclerosis. This rearrangement joins TRBV4-1 to TRBJ2-5; no definite D call. CDR3 in amino acids: CASSQVGEIETQYF. In nucleotides, the CDR3 is TGCGCCAGCAGCCAAGTTGGAGAGATAGAGACCCAGTACTTC.